The T cell receptor (beta chain) under discussion was sequenced for a study of OX40 agonist ivuxolimab in advanced cancers. Notes on the research overall: Ivuxolimab, which targeted the costimulatory receptor OX40 (CD134), was an agonistic, fully human IgG2 monoclonal antibody. Partial responses occurred in three dose-escalation patients, of whom one had hepatocellular carcinoma and two had cutaneous melanoma. The point of sequencing TCRbeta in the periphery was to test whether ivuxolimab changed TCR sequence diversity and drove clonal T-cell expansion. Of the approximately 50 dose-escalation patients, hepatocellular carcinoma was present in about 20, melanoma in some 15, renal cell carcinoma in 9 and head and neck cancer in 9. Prior anti-PD-1, anti-PD-L1 or anti-CTLA-4 therapy was permitted, and checkpoint inhibitors had been received by under 50% of dose-escalation patients. The monotherapy dose-escalation portion (N ≈ 56 patients) of the phase I ivuxolimab trial is reported in the paper. Intravenous ivuxolimab was administered to patients every 2 weeks at six dose levels: 0.01, 0.1, 0.3, 1.5, 3 and 10 mg/kg. In the dose-escalation cohort, more than 80% of patients were male, and the mean age was 60 years with a range of about 20 to 90.

What the work shows at the level of the full study, not this receptor alone: In the 0.1-3.0 mg/kg groups, partial responders were among the patients with the lowest normalized peripheral clonal expansion, particularly in CD8+ T cells. Antigen specificity was not determined for the clonally expanded peripheral T cells. At doses of 0.1 to 3.0 mg/kg, clonal expansion of both CD4+ and CD8+ blood T cells was observed from baseline to week 6. Low levels of normalized T-cell clonal expansion were also seen in some patients who did not respond. On average, CD8+ T cells showed more expanded clones than CD4+ T cells after ivuxolimab.

Comments on this clone: Its antigen specificity is not known. Base qualities are missing; no much larger clone stands one base away.

Looking up the germline V gene yields CDR1 SNHLY and CDR2 FYNNEI. Trimmed from V: 5 bases; trimmed from J: 6 bases; junction bases lacking a gene match: 9. Inclusive of the bounding cysteine and phenylalanine, the CDR3 is 16 residues long. Only the CDR3 DNA is retained, 48 bases long and in frame from the first base. Patients with a history of autoimmune disease or receiving systemic immunosuppression were excluded from the trial. Peripheral blood for TCR sequencing was collected from all dose cohorts at baseline, on cycle 4 day 1, and on cycle 7 day 1. Samples were obtained from an open-label, multicenter, first-in-human phase I dose-escalation trial of ivuxolimab. The trial enrolled adults with locally advanced or metastatic head and neck squamous cell, hepatocellular, melanoma or renal cell carcinoma. Before TCR sequencing, CD4+ T cells and CD8+ T cells were sorted from peripheral blood as separate populations.

Genomic DNA was extracted from sorted cells for sequencing of the TCRbeta CDR3 region. The immunoSEQ Assay was used to sequence the TCRbeta CDR3 regions. TCRdb stores this immuneACCESS table with in-frame sequences only. Part of the clones is absent; in the studies checked, under half of the shortfall reflects unresolved V genes, and no reason is known for the rest. The sample table lists about 90,000 clones, roughly 90% of them with a count of one. 0.3% to 0.4% of the sample is held by the ten biggest clonotypes. The sequence derives from an adult with an advanced solid tumor such as melanoma, head and neck, liver or kidney cancer. The rearranged chain carries TRBV2 and TRBJ2-1, and 11 junction bases match TRBD2. The sequencing here drew on CD4+ or CD8+ T cells sorted from blood, taken in a trial of the OX40 agonist ivuxolimab. The nucleotide sequence is TGTGCCAGCAGTCCAACTACTAGCGGGAGCCGCAATGAGCAGTTCTTC. Translated, it gives CASSPTTSGSRNEQFF.